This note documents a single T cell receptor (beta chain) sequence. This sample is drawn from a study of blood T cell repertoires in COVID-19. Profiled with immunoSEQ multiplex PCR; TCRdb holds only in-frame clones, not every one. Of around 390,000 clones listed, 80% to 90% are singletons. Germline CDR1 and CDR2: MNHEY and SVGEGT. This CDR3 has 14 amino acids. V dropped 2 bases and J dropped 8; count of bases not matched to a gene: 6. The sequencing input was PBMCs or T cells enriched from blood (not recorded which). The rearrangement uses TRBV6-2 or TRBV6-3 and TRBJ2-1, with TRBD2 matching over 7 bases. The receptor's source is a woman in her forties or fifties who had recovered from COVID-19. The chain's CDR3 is CASSYNGLVDEQFF. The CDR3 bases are TGTGCCAGCAGTTACAACGGACTAGTCGATGAGCAGTTCTTC.